This T cell receptor (beta chain) was retrieved from a study of Graves' ophthalmopathy and Graves' hyperthyroidism. Findings and caveats of the study: It was with around 70% sensitivity and 72.22% specificity that the model predicted ophthalmopathy progression.

This clonotype was counted at least ten times. Antigen unknown. Amplified TCR beta CDR3 regions were obtained using RNA transcripts as template. An opening RT-PCR round employed HTBI primers and preceded a second-round multiplex PCR. TCRdb passed the multiplex PCR reads through MiXCR, listing each CDR3 protein once. Of approximately 480,000 distinct CDR3 sequences detected, approximately 15% appear once; the ten largest clones hold over 8%. Input material: blood. The sequence came from a woman aged 25-40 years with Graves' ophthalmopathy.

This chain's CDR3 is CASSPGQYHQPQHF. The CDR3 DNA reads as TGTGCCAGCTCACCAGGACAGTACCATCAGCCCCAGCATTTT. The chain uses TRBV18 and TRBJ1-5; possible D gene TRBD1, 6 bases. V gave up 2 bases and J gave up 5 bases, with 10 bases separating them. The CDR3 length is 14 residues. Germline CDR1 is KGHSH and CDR2 is LQKENI.